This T cell receptor (beta chain) was sequenced during a study of T-cell reconstitution after alpha-beta-depleted transplantation in children. CDR3 length equals 12 residues. As it was prepared, the TCRbeta library received unique molecular identifiers. TCRdb reprocessed the PCR reads with MiXCR, giving one entry per CDR3 protein. In the table there are roughly 100,000 distinct CDR3 sequences, around 5.9% of which are singletons. This clonotype was observed many times. The target antigen is unknown. Regarding the study as a whole: It was reported that alpha-beta T cells came from several hundred expanded graft clones (about two months after transplant). Newly produced T cells mostly provided counts and TCRbeta diversity after one year, as hyperexpanded clones declined. Elevated TCRbeta diversity at day 60 was traced, in some patients, to surviving recipient T cells and thymic progenitors.

This rearrangement joins TRBV21-1 to TRBJ2-7. TRBV21-1 is reported as a pseudogene. The sequencing used PBMCs, mostly from graft donor cells, collected 60 days after TCRalphabeta/CD19-depleted stem cell transplant. This TCR derives from a female patient between 2 and 10 years old who had a stem cell transplant for Fanconi anemia, so the T cells may come from the graft donor. CDR3 protein: CASSFNFYEQYF. Here the CDR3 DNA reads TGTGCCAGCAGTTTCAATTTTTACGAGCAGTACTTC.